These 20 T cell receptor beta chains were all obtained from the same sample, sequenced in a study of OX40 agonist ivuxolimab in advanced cancers. Data came from immunoSEQ multiplex PCR; TCRdb stores just in-frame clones and leaves some out. In the table there are roughly 83,000 clones, roughly 83% of which are singletons. The sample here was CD4+ or CD8+ T cells sorted from blood, taken in a trial of the OX40 agonist ivuxolimab. The receptors shown here come from an adult with an advanced solid tumor such as melanoma, head and neck, liver or kidney cancer.

The V and J genes are TRBV5-6 and TRBJ1-5, with a tentative D call TRBD1 (6 bases). The CDR3 has 15 residues. Trimming left V 3 bases short and J 4 bases short, with 14 bases between. Germline CDR1 is SGHDT and CDR2 is YYEEEE. CDR3 DNA sequence: TGTGCCAGCAGCTCTCAGGGGAATGTAAATCAGCCCCAGCATTTT. Encoded protein: CASSSQGNVNQPQHF.

This chain uses TRBV10-1 with TRBJ1-5, with D hard to call. Trimming left V 2 bases short and J 4 bases short, with 9 bases between. This CDR3 contains 14 residues. Germline values: CDR1 WNHNN, CDR2 SYGVQD (reference sequence). Written as DNA, the CDR3 is TGCGCCAGCAGTGAGCCCGACGTGAATCAGCCCCAGCATTTT. Translation: CASSEPDVNQPQHF.

The CDR3 region has the DNA TGTGCCAGCAGCTCGACTAGCGGGCTACTTAGCGCCGGGGAGCTGTTTTTT. It specifies CASSSTSGLLSAGELFF. The gene calls are TRBV5-4 and TRBJ2-2; 10 bases map to TRBD2. CDR1 is SGHNT and CDR2 is YYREEE in the germline V gene (reference sequence). J was trimmed by 6 bases and V by 3 bases; bases with no gene match: 11. The CDR3 loop spans 17 amino acids. Based on the CDR3 plus reference TRBV5-4 and TRBJ2-2, the full variable domain is ETGVTQSPTHLIKTRGQQVTLRCSSQSGHNTVSWYQQALGQGPQFIFQYYREEENGRGNFPPRFSGLQFPNYSSELNVNALELDDSALYLCASSSTSGLLSAGELFFGEGSRLTVL.

This sequence joins TRBV9 and TRBJ2-5, with D possibly being TRBD1 or TRBD2 (6 bases each). The CDR3 runs to 17 residues. The V gene's germline CDR1 is SGDLS and CDR2 YYNGEE. Trimming shortened V by 0 bases and J by 1 base, and 16 bases separated the two germline ends. This chain's CDR3 is CASSVAAIGGGQETQYF. The CDR3 nucleotides are TGTGCCAGCAGCGTAGCCGCCATAGGAGGGGGCCAAGAGACCCAGTACTTC.

The chain recombines TRBV18 with TRBJ1-4; D unresolved. V was clipped by 4 bases and J by 0 bases, with 9 bases between them. Germline V gene data show CDR1 as KGHSH and CDR2 as LQKENI. CDR3 length: 15 amino acids. The CDR3 nucleotides read TGTGCCAGCTCACGTTCGACCGCAACTAATGAAAAACTGTTTTTT. Translation gives CASSRSTATNEKLFF.

V and J are TRBV18 and TRBJ2-7, with D unclear. CDR1 and CDR2 (germline): KGHSH, LQKENI. CDR3 length equals 13 residues. V was clipped by 2 bases and J by 2 bases, with 7 bases between them. CDR3 sequence (DNA): TGTGCCAGCTCACCAGCAGGCCCCTACGAGCAGTACTTC. Protein sequence: CASSPAGPYEQYF.

The J gene is TRBJ2-3, the V gene TRBV5-1, with 8 bases matching TRBD1. The CDR3 length is 14 residues. Unmatched junction bases numbered 2, after V lost 2 bases and J lost 3 bases. Germline CDR1 and CDR2: SGHRS and YFSETQ. The CDR3 DNA sequence: TGCGCCAGCAGCTTAGACAGGGGAACAGATACGCAGTATTTT. Translating it yields CASSLDRGTDTQYF.

V usage is TRBV27 and J usage is TRBJ2-7, with D maybe TRBD1 (6 bases). The germline V gene encodes CDR1 MNHEY and CDR2 SMNVEV (reference sequence). Deletions cut 2 bases from V and 5 bases from J, with 22 bases between. The CDR3 totals 17 residues. CDR3 DNA: TGTGCCAGCAGTTTAAGGCGTGAAGCGAGGGGGTACCACGAGCAGTACTTC. It translates to CASSLRREARGYHEQYF.

V usage is TRBV30 and J usage is TRBJ2-5, with D unclear. The CDR3 length is 12 residues. The V end lost 1 base, the J end lost 10 bases, and 13 bases lay between the germline ends. Germline V lookup: CDR1 GTSNPN, CDR2 SVGIG (reference sequence). Here the CDR3 reads CAWSGPHQSQYF. CDR3 nucleotides: TGTGCCTGGAGTGGCCCGCATCAGAGCCAGTACTTC.

The J gene is TRBJ2-7, the V gene TRBV6-5; 9 positions agree with TRBD1. The CDR3 spans 16 residues. Trimming took 0 bases from V and 6 from J; bases not matched to a gene: 9. The germline V gene encodes CDR1 MNHEY and CDR2 SVGAGI. In nucleotides, the CDR3 is TGTGCCAGCAGTTACTCGATAGGGACAGGGTTATCCGAGCAGTACTTC. This gives the protein CASSYSIGTGLSEQYF.

This chain links TRBV7-6 with TRBJ1-1, with D maybe TRBD1 (5 bases). In germline, CDR1 is SGHVS, CDR2 FNYEAQ. This CDR3 has 13 amino acids. The V and J ends lost 1 base and 9 bases respectively, with 12 bases between them. The CDR3 DNA reads TGTGCCAGCAGCTTAGAGGCCGGGGCCCAAGCTTTCTTT. This codes for CASSLEAGAQAFF.

The rearrangement joins TRBV5-1 to TRBJ2-3; D is undetermined. Germline loops: CDR1 SGHRS, CDR2 YFSETQ. The V end was cut by 0 bases, the J end by 4 bases, with 3 bases between. The CDR3 loop spans 12 amino acids. The CDR3 DNA follows: TGCGCCAGCAGCTTGGAGTCAGATACGCAGTATTTT. Its translation is CASSLESDTQYF.

V and J are TRBV2 and TRBJ1-2, with 7 positions matching TRBD1. The trim removed 7 bases at V and 1 base at J, leaving 9 bases unmatched. CDR3 length: 15 residues. Germline lookup yields CDR1 SNHLY and CDR2 FYNNEI. CDR3 coding DNA: TGTGCCAGCAAGCAGGGACAGCCTCTTAACTATGGCTACACCTTC. Translation: CASKQGQPLNYGYTF.

The chain uses TRBV6-1 and TRBJ2-3; 11 bases are a match to TRBD2. The CDR3 sequence is 16 residues long. With 2 bases clipped from V and 0 bases from J, the junction kept 1 base outside the gene matches. The V gene's germline CDR1 is MNHNS and CDR2 SASEGT. CDR3 sequence (DNA): TGTGCCAGCAGTGAACGACTAGCGGGAAGCACAGATACGCAGTATTTT. It specifies CASSERLAGSTDTQYF.

This chain links TRBV7-3 with TRBJ1-1, with no clear D. Trimming removed 2 bases at V and 5 bases at J, with 12 bases between. The CDR3 is 14 amino acids. CDR1 SGHTA and CDR2 FQGTGA come from the germline V gene. CDR3 region: CASSLSGDYTEAFF. CDR3 bases: TGTGCCAGCAGCTTATCTGGCGACTATACTGAAGCTTTCTTT.

This chain joins TRBV7-2 and TRBJ2-4, with D possibly being TRBD1 (5 bases). CDR3 size: 17 residues. Per the germline V gene, CDR1 is SGHTA and CDR2 is FQGNSA. Trimming stripped 2 bases from V and 0 bases from J, with 14 bases between. The CDR3 nucleotides read TGTGCCAGCAGCTTATCCGGGTGGGGCTTAGCCAAAAACATTCAGTACTTC. Translating it yields CASSLSGWGLAKNIQYF.

In its sample, this clone was seen once. The V and J genes are TRBV25-1 and TRBJ2-3, with 10 bases aligning to TRBD2. CDR3 size: 16 residues. Trimming at V came to 3 bases and at J to 2 bases, leaving 5 bases not matched to a gene. Germline V gene data show CDR1 as MGHDK and CDR2 as SYGVNS. CDR3 protein: CASSDLTSGTTDTQYF. The DNA for the CDR3 is TGTGCCAGCAGTGACCTAACTAGCGGGACCACAGATACGCAGTATTTT. The entire variable domain, with the rest obtained from reference TRBV25-1 and TRBJ2-3, is as follows: EADIYQTPRYLVIGTGKKITLECSQTMGHDKMYWYQQDPGMELHLIHYSYGVNSTEKGDLSSESTVSRIRTEHFPLTLESARPSHTSQYLCASSDLTSGTTDTQYFGPGTRLTVL.

The J gene is TRBJ1-2, the V gene TRBV6-5; TRBD1 might be the D (5 bases). Germline CDR1 reads MNHEY; CDR2 reads SVGAGI. Between the trimmed V and J ends, which lost 5 bases and 8 bases, there was a span of 18 bases. The CDR3 loop spans 14 amino acids. The CDR3 nucleotides read TGTGCCAGCAGTAGCCCGCAGGGTGGGGGGGGCTACACCTTC. Residues: CASSSPQGGGGYTF.

CDR3 protein: CASSEGGSLYEQYF. The CDR3 DNA follows: TGCGCCAGCAGTGAAGGAGGTAGTTTATACGAGCAGTACTTC. The rearrangement uses TRBV10-2 and TRBJ2-7, with a weak D call TRBD2 (5 bases). V dropped 3 bases and J dropped 4 bases, with 13 bases sitting between them. Germline V gives CDR1 WSHSY, CDR2 SAAADI. The CDR3 totals 14 residues.

The chain combines TRBV29-1 with TRBJ2-2; D is unresolved. The CDR3 loop spans 11 amino acids. The V gene's germline CDR1 is SQVTM and CDR2 ANQGSEA. The ends were cut back, 3 bases at V and 7 bases at J, with 6 bases in the middle. The CDR3 reads CSVDRFGELFF. The DNA for the CDR3 is TGCAGCGTTGATCGGTTCGGGGAGCTGTTTTTT.